This entry concerns a single T cell receptor beta chain. Antigen unknown. The data were taken from a study of shared clonotypes between healthy human individuals. Whole-study context: Two women and a few men aged 18 to 49 made up the donors. Findings and limits, study-wide: The genetic and exposure-history diversity represented was limited by few donors. Only blood was sampled; tissue repertoires likely differ.

Clones were sequenced by immunoSEQ multiplex PCR, and TCRdb holds only the in-frame ones, with some missing. This sample has millions of clones, with 85% to 95% found just once. From CD4+ cells came CD45RA+ naive and CD45RA-negative memory subsets. The CDR3 runs to 15 residues. Trimming removed 3 bases from V and 6 bases from J, with 18 bases in between. Germline CDR1 and CDR2: KGHSH and LQKENI. This receptor was identified in a man younger than 35 in good health. The sequencing input was naive CD4+ T cells sorted from blood. Subset described: CD45RA+ positively selected. The J gene is TRBJ2-7, the V gene TRBV18; D gene unclear. The CDR3 coding sequence is TGTGCCAGCTCACCTCCCGATCCCGTCGGTGGCGAGCAGTACTTC. Residues: CASSPPDPVGGEQYF. The full variable domain, with the rest looked up from reference TRBV18 and TRBJ2-7, is NAGVMQNPRHLVRRRGQEARLRCSPMKGHSHVYWYRQLPEEGLKFMVYLQKENIIDESGMPKERFSAEFPKEGPSILRIQQVVRGDSAAYFCASSPPDPVGGEQYFGPGTRLTVT.